This T cell receptor beta chain originates from a study of blood T cell repertoires in COVID-19. Study context: Spain, Italy and the United States supplied samples that represented acute and convalescent COVID-19. T cells, B-cell-depleted T cells, or PBMCs provided the cDNA or gDNA that served as material.

This clone occurred once. Trimming at V came to 10 bases and at J to 2 bases, leaving 10 bases not matched to a gene. There are 14 residues in the CDR3. The germline V gene has CDR1 SGHTA and CDR2 FQGTGA. Under the authors' procedure: Estimation of nucleated cell counts relied on the amplification of reference gene primers. Measured with immunoSEQ multiplex PCR; TCRdb has only the in-frame clones, and not every one. The V and J calls and the clone size are those of that table, but D and trimming were determined from the DNA. The sample carries 120,000 or so clones, less than 90% recorded once. The chain combines TRBV7-3 with TRBJ1-2; 7 bases match TRBD1. The sequenced material came from peripheral blood. This TCR was recovered from a man between 65 and 85 years old who had recovered from COVID-19. The CDR3 DNA is TGTGCCACCCAATCGGGGACAGCGAACTATGGCTACACCTTC. Protein sequence: CATQSGTANYGYTF.